These 19 T cell receptor beta chains came from one sample sequenced in a study of blood T cell repertoires in COVID-19. Repertoires were generated with immunoSEQ multiplex PCR, while TCRdb's copy carries only in-frame clones and drops some. The sample includes approximately 53,000 clones, roughly 91% seen only once; the top ten take roughly a quarter. The sample consisted of peripheral blood. These receptors all come from a human donor in a cohort sampled during active COVID-19.

This clone has a single count. The chain uses TRBV30 and TRBJ1-1; D is perhaps TRBD1 (5 bases). Germline V gene lookup returns CDR1 GTSNPN and CDR2 SVGIG (reference sequence). V was shortened by 2 bases and J by 0 bases, with 16 bases between the two germline ends. This CDR3 spans 16 amino acids. CDR3 coding DNA: TGTGCCTGGAGTCGGGACTTAAGTTTTATGAACACTGAAGCTTTCTTT. It is translated as CAWSRDLSFMNTEAFF. The whole variable domain, remainder taken from reference TRBV30 and TRBJ1-1, is SQTIHQWPATLVQPVGSPLSLECTVEGTSNPNLYWYRQAAGRGLQLLFYSVGIGQISSEVPQNLSASRPQDRQFILSSKKLLLSDSGFYLCAWSRDLSFMNTEAFFGQGTRLTVV.

V and J are TRBV28 and TRBJ2-3, with a possible D match to TRBD2 (6 bases). CDR1 and CDR2 (germline): MDHEN, SYDVKM. CDR3 length equals 15 residues. V lost 2 bases, J lost 0 bases, and 9 bases lay in between. CDR3 region: CASSLGGVSTDTQYF. Here the CDR3 DNA reads TGTGCCAGCAGTTTAGGAGGGGTCAGCACAGATACGCAGTATTTT.

The V gene is TRBV19, the J gene TRBJ1-5, with 9 bases matching TRBD1. With 3 bases clipped from V and 7 bases from J, the junction kept 7 bases outside the gene matches. Germline assignment: CDR1 LNHDA and CDR2 SQIVND (reference sequence). This CDR3 comprises 15 residues. CDR3 region: CASSIPGQGTQPQHF. As DNA, the CDR3 is TGTGCCAGTAGTATTCCAGGACAGGGGACCCAGCCCCAGCATTTT.

V usage is TRBV19 and J usage is TRBJ2-5, with D tentatively TRBD2 (6 bases). Germline CDR1 is LNHDA and CDR2 is SQIVND (reference sequence). With 10 bases removed from V and 5 bases from J, the gap between germline ends came to 14 bases. This CDR3 comprises 12 residues. The CDR3 DNA reads TGTGCCACCCTAGGGAGGCAGGAGACCCAGTACTTC. Protein: CATLGRQETQYF.

This clone was seen a few times. V and J are TRBV5-1 and TRBJ1-4, with unresolved D. The V end was cut by 7 bases, the J end by 5 bases, with 18 bases between. Germline loops: CDR1 SGHRS, CDR2 YFSETQ. There are 15 residues in the CDR3. The CDR3 protein is CASLPGGGENEKLFF. The CDR3, as DNA: TGCGCCAGCCTCCCCGGAGGCGGGGAGAATGAAAAACTGTTTTTT. The whole variable domain, remainder taken from reference TRBV5-1 and TRBJ1-4, is KAGVTQTPRYLIKTRGQQVTLSCSPISGHRSVSWYQQTPGQGLQFLFEYFSETQRNKGNFPGRFSGRQFSNSRSEMNVSTLELGDSALYLCASLPGGGENEKLFFGSGTQLSVL.

This chain links TRBV11-1 with TRBJ2-2, with TRBD2 matching over 7 bases. The CDR3 is 15 amino acids. Looked up from germline, CDR1 is SGHAT and CDR2 is FQDESV (reference sequence). Trimming removed 5 bases from V and 6 bases from J; junction bases left unmatched: 9. The CDR3 here is CASSVPGGLAGELFF. The CDR3 DNA is TGTGCCAGCAGCGTTCCGGGGGGTTTAGCCGGGGAGCTGTTTTTT. Together with reference TRBV11-1 and TRBJ2-2, the CDR3 gives the full variable domain: EAEVAQSPRYKITEKSQAVAFWCDPISGHATLYWYRQILGQGPELLVQFQDESVVDDSQLPKDRFSAERLKGVDSTLKIQPAELGDSAMYLCASSVPGGLAGELFFGEGSRLTVL.

This clone appeared once. V usage is TRBV7-8 and J usage is TRBJ2-6, with TRBD1 matching 7 bases. V shed 3 bases and J 0 bases; nucleotides not matched to a gene: 5. Germline V CDR1 and CDR2: SGHVS, FQNEAQ. The CDR3 contains 17 residues. CDR3 DNA: TGTGCCAGCAGCTTGGGACAGCGGTTCTCTGGGGCCAACGTCCTGACTTTC. Protein: CASSLGQRFSGANVLTF.

The rearrangement joins TRBV18 to TRBJ1-3; D is unresolved. Trimming removed 6 bases at V and 0 bases at J, with 12 bases between. CDR3 size: 15 residues. Germline V gene lookup returns CDR1 KGHSH and CDR2 LQKENI. CDR3 sequence: CASSRLEGSGNTIYF. The CDR3, as DNA: TGTGCCAGCTCCCGCCTCGAGGGCTCTGGAAACACCATATATTTT.

This clone was detected once. The junction departs from the called germline gene at one end, perhaps through a read error. The gene calls are TRBV11-2 and TRBJ2-3, with 7 bases identical to TRBD1. The CDR3 consists of 15 residues. CDR1 is SGHAT and CDR2 is FQNNGV in the germline V gene. The CDR3: CASSDHRGGTDKQYF. DNA for the CDR3: TGTGCCAGCAGCGATCACAGGGGTGGTACAGATAAGCAGTATTTT.

The chain couples TRBV25-1 to TRBJ1-5; D uncertain. Germline V lookup: CDR1 MGHDK, CDR2 SYGVNS. The CDR3 runs to 14 residues. V lost 6 bases, J lost 7 bases, and 16 bases lay in between. The CDR3 here is CASSGAREGQPQHF. DNA for the CDR3: TGTGCCAGCAGCGGAGCGAGGGAAGGCCAGCCCCAGCATTTT.

The gene calls are TRBV25-1 and TRBJ2-7, with a possible D match to TRBD2 (6 bases). The CDR3 has 14 amino acids. V shed 9 bases and J shed 2 bases, with 17 bases lying between them. Germline-derived CDR1 and CDR2 are MGHDK and SYGVNS. The CDR3 sequence is CARGRQGRPYEQYF. As DNA, the CDR3 is TGTGCCAGGGGGAGGCAGGGCAGGCCCTACGAGCAGTACTTC.

This clone was counted once. CDR3 sequence: CASSQNGGQGRPYEQYF. In DNA, the CDR3 is TGTGCCAGCAGCCAGAATGGGGGACAGGGCCGACCCTACGAGCAGTACTTC. The chain has TRBV14 and TRBJ2-7; 9 bases fit TRBD1. V lost 3 bases and J lost 2; bases outside the gene matches: 11. Germline V lookup: CDR1 SGHDN, CDR2 FVKESK. The CDR3 consists of 17 residues.

This chain uses TRBV5-6 with TRBJ2-2; D ambiguous. CDR3 length: 16 amino acids. Per the germline V gene, CDR1 is SGHDT and CDR2 is YYEEEE. V lost 3 bases and J lost 0, with 12 bases in between. As DNA, the CDR3 is TGTGCCAGCAGCTCGGGTGGCAGCGCGAACACCGGGGAGCTGTTTTTT. It specifies CASSSGGSANTGELFF.

This clone was recorded only once. The chain uses TRBV6-5 and TRBJ2-7; no reliable D call. The CDR3 is made up of 11 amino acids. V dropped 8 bases and J dropped 0 bases, with 5 bases sitting between them. The germline V gene has CDR1 MNHEY and CDR2 SVGAGI. The CDR3 DNA reads as TGTGCCAGCGTGAGCTCCTACGAGCAGTACGTC. Its protein is CASVSSYEQYV.

This chain uses TRBV3-1 (or the pseudogene TRBV3-2) with TRBJ1-1; D ambiguous. CDR1 and CDR2 (germline): LGHDT, YNNKEL (reference sequence). The CDR3 runs 15 residues. The V end lost 1 base, the J end lost 2 bases, and 11 bases lay between the germline ends. CDR3 in amino acids: CASSQGSGANTEAFF. The DNA for the CDR3 is TGTGCCAGCAGCCAAGGCTCAGGCGCAAACACTGAAGCTTTCTTT.

The chain is built from TRBV19 and TRBJ2-2; 8 bases are shared with TRBD1. J lost 4 bases, V lost 5 bases, and 6 bases had no gene match. Germline V CDR1 and CDR2: LNHDA, SQIVND (reference sequence). The CDR3 has 15 residues. The CDR3 sequence is CASSRRGLGTGELFF. CDR3 DNA sequence: TGTGCCAGTAGTCGCAGGGGGCTCGGCACCGGGGAGCTGTTTTTT.

The rearrangement links TRBV10-2 to TRBJ1-1; D unresolved. Germline CDR1 is WSHSY and CDR2 is SAAADI. This CDR3 has 14 residues. With 2 bases removed from V and 0 bases from J, the gap between germline ends came to 7 bases. The DNA of the CDR3 is TGCGCCAGCAGTGAGCGTCGGGTGAACACTGAAGCTTTCTTT. Protein sequence: CASSERRVNTEAFF.

The rearrangement uses TRBV7-6 and TRBJ2-6; D not certain. CDR1 is SGHVS, CDR2 FNYEAQ, per germline. V dropped 1 base and J dropped 0 bases, with 7 bases sitting between them. The CDR3 spans 16 residues. The CDR3 DNA reads TGTGCCAGCAGCTTAGAACAGATCTCTGGGGCCAACGTCCTGACTTTC. Translating it yields CASSLEQISGANVLTF.

The chain joins TRBV5-1 to TRBJ2-1; 7 bases fit TRBD2. The trim removed 3 bases at V and 10 bases at J, leaving 13 bases unmatched. The CDR3 is made up of 15 amino acids. Germline V gives CDR1 SGHRS, CDR2 YFSETQ. The CDR3 protein is CASSWAGGGSGEQFF. The CDR3 bases are TGCGCCAGCAGCTGGGCAGGCGGGGGATCGGGAGAGCAGTTCTTC.